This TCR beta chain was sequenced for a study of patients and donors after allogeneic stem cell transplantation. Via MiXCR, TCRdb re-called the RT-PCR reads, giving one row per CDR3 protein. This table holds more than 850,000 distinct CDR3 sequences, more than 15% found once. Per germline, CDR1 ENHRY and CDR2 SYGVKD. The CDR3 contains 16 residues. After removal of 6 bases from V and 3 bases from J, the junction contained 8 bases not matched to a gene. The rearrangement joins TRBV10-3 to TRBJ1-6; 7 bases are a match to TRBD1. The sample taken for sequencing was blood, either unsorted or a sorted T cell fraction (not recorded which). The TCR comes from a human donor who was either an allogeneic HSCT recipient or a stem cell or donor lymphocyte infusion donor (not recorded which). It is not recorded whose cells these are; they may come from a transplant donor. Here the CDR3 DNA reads TGTGCCATCAGCGACAGGGAAGGAGGCTATAATTCACCCCTCCACTTT. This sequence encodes CAISDREGGYNSPLHF.